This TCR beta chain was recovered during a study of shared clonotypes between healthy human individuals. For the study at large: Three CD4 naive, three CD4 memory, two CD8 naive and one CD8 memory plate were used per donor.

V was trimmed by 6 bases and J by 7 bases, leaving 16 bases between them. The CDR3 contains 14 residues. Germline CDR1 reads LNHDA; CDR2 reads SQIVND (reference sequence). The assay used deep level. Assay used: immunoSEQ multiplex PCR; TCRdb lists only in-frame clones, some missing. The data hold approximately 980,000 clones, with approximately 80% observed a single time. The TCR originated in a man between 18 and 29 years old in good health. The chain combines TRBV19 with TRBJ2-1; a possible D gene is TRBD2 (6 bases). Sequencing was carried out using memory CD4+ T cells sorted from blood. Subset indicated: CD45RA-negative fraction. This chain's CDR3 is CASSPGAGRNEQFF. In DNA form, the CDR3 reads TGTGCCAGTAGCCCTGGGGCAGGGAGGAATGAGCAGTTCTTC.